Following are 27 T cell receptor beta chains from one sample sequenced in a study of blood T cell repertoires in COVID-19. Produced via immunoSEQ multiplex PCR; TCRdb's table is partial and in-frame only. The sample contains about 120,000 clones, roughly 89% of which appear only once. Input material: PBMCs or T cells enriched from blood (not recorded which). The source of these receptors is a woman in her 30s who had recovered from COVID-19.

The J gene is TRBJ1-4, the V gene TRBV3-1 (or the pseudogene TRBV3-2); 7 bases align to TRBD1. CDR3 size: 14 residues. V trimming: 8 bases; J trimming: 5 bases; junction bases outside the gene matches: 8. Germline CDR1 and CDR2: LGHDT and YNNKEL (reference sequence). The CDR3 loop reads CASGTGTENEKLFF. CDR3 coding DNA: TGTGCCAGCGGAACCGGGACAGAGAATGAAAAACTGTTTTTT.

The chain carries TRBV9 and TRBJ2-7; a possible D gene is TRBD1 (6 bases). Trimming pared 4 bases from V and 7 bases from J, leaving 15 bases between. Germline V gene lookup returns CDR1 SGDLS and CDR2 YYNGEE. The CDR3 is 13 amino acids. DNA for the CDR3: TGTGCCAGCAGCCCTGTGGGGGCGCGTGAGCAGTACTTC. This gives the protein CASSPVGAREQYF.

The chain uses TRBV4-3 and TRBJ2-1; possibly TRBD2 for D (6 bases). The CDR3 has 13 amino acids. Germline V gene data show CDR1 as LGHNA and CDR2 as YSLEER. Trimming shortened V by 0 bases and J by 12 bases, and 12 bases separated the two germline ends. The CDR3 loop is CASSQDPAGSQFF. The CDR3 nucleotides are TGCGCCAGCAGCCAAGATCCGGCGGGGTCGCAGTTCTTC.

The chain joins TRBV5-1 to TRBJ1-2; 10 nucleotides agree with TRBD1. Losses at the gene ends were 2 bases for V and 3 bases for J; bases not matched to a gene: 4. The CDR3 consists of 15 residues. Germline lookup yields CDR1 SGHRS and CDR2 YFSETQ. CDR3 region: CASSLGTGDYYGYTF. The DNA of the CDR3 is TGCGCCAGCAGCTTAGGGACAGGGGATTACTATGGCTACACCTTC. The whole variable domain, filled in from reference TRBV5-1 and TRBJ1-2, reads KAGVTQTPRYLIKTRGQQVTLSCSPISGHRSVSWYQQTPGQGLQFLFEYFSETQRNKGNFPGRFSGRQFSNSRSEMNVSTLELGDSALYLCASSLGTGDYYGYTFGSGTRLTVV.

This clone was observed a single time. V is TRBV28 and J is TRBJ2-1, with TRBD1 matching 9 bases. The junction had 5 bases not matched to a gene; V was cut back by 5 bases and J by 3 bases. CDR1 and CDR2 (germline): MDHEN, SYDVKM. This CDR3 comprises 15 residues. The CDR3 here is CASSPGDRDYNEQFF. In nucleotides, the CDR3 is TGTGCCAGCAGTCCTGGGGACAGGGACTACAATGAGCAGTTCTTC. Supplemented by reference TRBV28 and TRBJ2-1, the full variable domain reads DVKVTQSSRYLVKRTGEKVFLECVQDMDHENMFWYRQDPGLGLRLIYFSYDVKMKEKGDIPEGYSVSREKKERFSLILESASTNQTSMYLCASSPGDRDYNEQFFGPGTRLTVL.

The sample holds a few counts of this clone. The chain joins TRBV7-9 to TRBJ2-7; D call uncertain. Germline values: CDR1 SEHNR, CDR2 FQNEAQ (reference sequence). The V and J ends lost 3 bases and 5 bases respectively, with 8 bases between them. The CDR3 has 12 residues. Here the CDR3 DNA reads TGTGCCAGCAGCTTTAGATTCCACGAGCAGTACTTC. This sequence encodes CASSFRFHEQYF.

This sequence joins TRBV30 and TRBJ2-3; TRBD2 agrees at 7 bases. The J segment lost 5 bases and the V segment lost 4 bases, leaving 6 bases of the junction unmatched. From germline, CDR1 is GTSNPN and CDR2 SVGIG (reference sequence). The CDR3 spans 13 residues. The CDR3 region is CAWIAGAGDTQYF. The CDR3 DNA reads TGTGCCTGGATTGCGGGAGCGGGAGATACGCAGTATTTT. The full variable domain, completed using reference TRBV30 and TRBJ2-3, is SQTIHQWPATLVQPVGSPLSLECTVEGTSNPNLYWYRQAAGRGLQLLFYSVGIGQISSEVPQNLSASRPQDRQFILSSKKLLLSDSGFYLCAWIAGAGDTQYFGPGTRLTVL.

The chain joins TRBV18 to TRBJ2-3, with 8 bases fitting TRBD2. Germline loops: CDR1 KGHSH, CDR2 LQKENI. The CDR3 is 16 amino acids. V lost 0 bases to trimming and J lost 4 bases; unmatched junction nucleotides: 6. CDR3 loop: CASSPPREGGADTQYF. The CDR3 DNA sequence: TGTGCCAGCTCACCACCCCGGGAGGGCGGGGCAGATACGCAGTATTTT.

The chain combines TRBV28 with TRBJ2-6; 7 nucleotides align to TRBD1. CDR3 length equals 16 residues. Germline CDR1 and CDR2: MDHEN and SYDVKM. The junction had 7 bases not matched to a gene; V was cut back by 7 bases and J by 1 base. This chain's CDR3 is CASIDREISGANVLTF. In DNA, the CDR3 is TGTGCCAGCATCGACAGGGAAATATCTGGGGCCAACGTCCTGACTTTC.

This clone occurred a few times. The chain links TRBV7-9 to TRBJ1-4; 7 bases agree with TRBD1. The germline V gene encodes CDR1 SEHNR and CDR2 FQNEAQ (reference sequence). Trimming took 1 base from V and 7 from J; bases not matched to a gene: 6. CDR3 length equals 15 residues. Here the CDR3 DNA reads TGTGCCAGCAGCTTAGAAGCAGGGGGTGGTGAAAAACTGTTTTTT. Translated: CASSLEAGGGEKLFF.

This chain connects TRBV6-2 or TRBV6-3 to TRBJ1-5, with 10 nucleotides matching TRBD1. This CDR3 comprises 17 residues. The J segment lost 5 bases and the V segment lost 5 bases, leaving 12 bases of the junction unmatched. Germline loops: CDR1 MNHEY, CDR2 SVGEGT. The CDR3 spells CASSATTGTGVHQPQHF. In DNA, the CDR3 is TGTGCCAGCAGTGCTACCACCGGGACAGGGGTTCATCAGCCCCAGCATTTT.

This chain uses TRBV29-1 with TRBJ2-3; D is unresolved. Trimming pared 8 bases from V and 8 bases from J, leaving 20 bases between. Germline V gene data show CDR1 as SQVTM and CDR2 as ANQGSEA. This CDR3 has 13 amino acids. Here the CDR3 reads CSLTEVVRGTQYF. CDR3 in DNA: TGCAGCCTAACGGAAGTGGTTCGAGGTACGCAGTATTTT.

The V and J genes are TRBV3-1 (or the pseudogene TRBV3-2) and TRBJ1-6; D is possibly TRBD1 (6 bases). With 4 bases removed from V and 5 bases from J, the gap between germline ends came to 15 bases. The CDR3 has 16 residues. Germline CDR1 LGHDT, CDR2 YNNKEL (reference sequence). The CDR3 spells CASSRGGGSDNSPLHF. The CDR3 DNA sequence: TGTGCCAGCAGCCGAGGGGGGGGCTCGGATAATTCACCCCTCCACTTT.

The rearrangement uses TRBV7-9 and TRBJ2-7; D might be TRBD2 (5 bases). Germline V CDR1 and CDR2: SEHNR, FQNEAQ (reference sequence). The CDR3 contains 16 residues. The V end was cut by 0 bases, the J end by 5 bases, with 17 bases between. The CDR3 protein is CASSLAGGLRMDEQYF. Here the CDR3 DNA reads TGTGCCAGCAGCTTAGCAGGCGGACTCCGGATGGACGAGCAGTACTTC.

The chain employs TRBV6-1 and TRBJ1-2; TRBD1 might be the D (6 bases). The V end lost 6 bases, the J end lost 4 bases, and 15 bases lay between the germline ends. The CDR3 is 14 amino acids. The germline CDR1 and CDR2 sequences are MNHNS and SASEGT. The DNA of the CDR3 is TGTGCCAGCAGGTCGGGGGGGGGCGCCTATGGCTACACCTTC. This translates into CASRSGGGAYGYTF.

CDR3 bases: TGTGCCAGCACCCAACAGGGCGCGAACACTGAAGCTTTCTTT. Residues: CASTQQGANTEAFF. This chain links TRBV18 with TRBJ1-1; D may be TRBD1 (6 bases). Germline loops: CDR1 KGHSH, CDR2 LQKENI. The CDR3 sequence is 14 residues long. V lost 8 bases, J lost 1 base, and 14 bases lay in between.

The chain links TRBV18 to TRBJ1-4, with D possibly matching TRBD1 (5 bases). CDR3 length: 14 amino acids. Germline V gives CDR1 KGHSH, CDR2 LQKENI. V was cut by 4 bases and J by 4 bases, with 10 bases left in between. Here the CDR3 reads CASSRQKNNEKLFF. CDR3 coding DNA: TGTGCCAGCTCACGACAGAAAAATAATGAAAAACTGTTTTTT. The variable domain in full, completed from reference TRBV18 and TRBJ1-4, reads NAGVMQNPRHLVRRRGQEARLRCSPMKGHSHVYWYRQLPEEGLKFMVYLQKENIIDESGMPKERFSAEFPKEGPSILRIQQVVRGDSAAYFCASSRQKNNEKLFFGSGTQLSVL.

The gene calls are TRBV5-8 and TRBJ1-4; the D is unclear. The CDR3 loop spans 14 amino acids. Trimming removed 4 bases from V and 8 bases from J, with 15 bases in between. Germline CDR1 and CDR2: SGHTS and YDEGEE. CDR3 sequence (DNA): TGTGCCAGCAGCCTGGGCCCCCCGGGAGAAAAACTGTTTTTT. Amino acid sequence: CASSLGPPGEKLFF.

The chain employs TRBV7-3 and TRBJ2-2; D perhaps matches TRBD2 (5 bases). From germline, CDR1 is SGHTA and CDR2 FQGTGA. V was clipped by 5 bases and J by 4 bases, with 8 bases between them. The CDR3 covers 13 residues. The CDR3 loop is CASSTGSTGELFF. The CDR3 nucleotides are TGTGCCAGCAGCACGGGGAGCACCGGGGAGCTGTTTTTT.

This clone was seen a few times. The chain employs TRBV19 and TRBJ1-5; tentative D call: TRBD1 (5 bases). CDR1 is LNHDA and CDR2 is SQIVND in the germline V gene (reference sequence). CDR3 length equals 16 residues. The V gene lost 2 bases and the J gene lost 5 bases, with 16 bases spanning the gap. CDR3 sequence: CASSISPTTDYQPQHF. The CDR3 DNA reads TGTGCCAGTAGTATATCACCCACGACAGACTATCAGCCCCAGCATTTT.

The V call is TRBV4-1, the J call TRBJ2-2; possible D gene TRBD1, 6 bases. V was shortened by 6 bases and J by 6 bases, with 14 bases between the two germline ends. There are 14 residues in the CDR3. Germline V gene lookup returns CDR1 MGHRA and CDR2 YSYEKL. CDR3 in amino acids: CASSYYREAGELFF. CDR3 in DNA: TGCGCCAGCAGTTACTACAGGGAAGCCGGGGAGCTGTTTTTT.

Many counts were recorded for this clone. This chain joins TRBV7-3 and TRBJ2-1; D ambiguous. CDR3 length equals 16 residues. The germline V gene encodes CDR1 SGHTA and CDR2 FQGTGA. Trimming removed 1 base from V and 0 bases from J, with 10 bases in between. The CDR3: CASSLRGSSSYNEQFF. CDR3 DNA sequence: TGTGCCAGCAGCTTAAGAGGCAGCAGCTCCTACAATGAGCAGTTCTTC.

CDR3 residues: CASSPPQREGRETQYF. For the CDR3, the DNA is TGTGCCAGCAGCCCCCCCCAGCGGGAGGGCCGGGAGACCCAGTACTTC. The rearrangement joins TRBV5-4 to TRBJ2-5; TRBD2 aligns across 10 bases. Germline-derived CDR1 and CDR2 are SGHNT and YYREEE (reference sequence). J lost 5 bases, V lost 4 bases, and 11 bases had no gene match. The CDR3 spans 16 residues. The variable domain in full, with the rest retrieved from reference TRBV5-4 and TRBJ2-5, is ETGVTQSPTHLIKTRGQQVTLRCSSQSGHNTVSWYQQALGQGPQFIFQYYREEENGRGNFPPRFSGLQFPNYSSELNVNALELDDSALYLCASSPPQREGRETQYFGPGTRLLVL.

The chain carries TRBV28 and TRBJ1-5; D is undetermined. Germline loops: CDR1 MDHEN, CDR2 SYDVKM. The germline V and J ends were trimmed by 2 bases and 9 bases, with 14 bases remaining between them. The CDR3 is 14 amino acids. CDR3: CASSLADGIAPQHF. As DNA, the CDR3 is TGTGCCAGCAGTTTAGCTGACGGGATCGCGCCCCAGCATTTT.

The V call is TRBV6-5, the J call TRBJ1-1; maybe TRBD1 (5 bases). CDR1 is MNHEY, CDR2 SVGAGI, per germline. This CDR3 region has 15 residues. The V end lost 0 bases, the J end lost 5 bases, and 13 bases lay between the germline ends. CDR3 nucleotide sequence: TGTGCCAGCAGTTACTCAGGGGCGGTGAGGACTGAAGCTTTCTTT. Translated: CASSYSGAVRTEAFF.

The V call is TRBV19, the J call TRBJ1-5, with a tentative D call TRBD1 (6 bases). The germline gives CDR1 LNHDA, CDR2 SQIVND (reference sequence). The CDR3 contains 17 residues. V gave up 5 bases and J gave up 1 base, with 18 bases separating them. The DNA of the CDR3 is TGTGCCAGTAGTCAACAATACGGGGGGCCGAGCAATCAGCCCCAGCATTTT. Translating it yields CASSQQYGGPSNQPQHF. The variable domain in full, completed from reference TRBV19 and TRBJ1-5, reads DGGITQSPKYLFRKEGQNVTLSCEQNLNHDAMYWYRQDPGQGLRLIYYSQIVNDFQKGDIAEGYSVSREKKESFPLTVTSAQKNPTAFYLCASSQQYGGPSNQPQHFGDGTRLSIL.

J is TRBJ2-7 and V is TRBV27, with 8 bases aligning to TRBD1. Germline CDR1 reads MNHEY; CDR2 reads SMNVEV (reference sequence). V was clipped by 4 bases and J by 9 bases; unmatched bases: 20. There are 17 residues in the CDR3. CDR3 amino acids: CASSYASSGGLFGGQYF. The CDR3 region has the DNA TGTGCCAGCAGTTATGCTTCTTCAGGGGGCCTCTTTGGCGGGCAGTACTTC.